Listed below are T cell receptor beta chains from one sample, sequenced in a study of blood T cell repertoires in COVID-19. The data were produced by immunoSEQ multiplex PCR, yet TCRdb's version contains in-frame clones alone and is incomplete. The sample yields some 150,000 clones, approximately 80% seen once. What was sequenced was peripheral blood. The receptors were sampled from a woman in her sixties with acute or convalescent COVID-19. Each CDR3 is given with its conserved first and last residue. The D gene is left open where the match is weak. Clone size appears in some rows only: once, few, many, or a class for an expanded clone.

. TRBJ1-2 . TRBV4-1 TGCGCCAGCAGCCAAGAGTTGGTGGAGAACTATGGCTACACCTTC CASSQELVENYGYTF
. TRBJ1-2 TRBD1 TRBV30 TGTGCCTGGAGTGGATTTCGACCTAACACCGGGACAGGGGCGTATGGCTACACCTTC CAWSGFRPNTGTGAYGYTF
. TRBJ1-4 . TRBV10-3 TGTGCCATCAGTGACAGGTCGGAAAAACTGTTTTTT CAISDRSEKLFF
. TRBJ1-3 . TRBV5-4 TGTGCCAGCAGCCCCGAACAGCGAAACACCATATATTTT CASSPEQRNTIYF
once TRBJ1-1 TRBD1 TRBV27 TGTGCCAGCAGTGAGGCCGGGACAGGGGGAAATGGAGCTGAAGCTTTCTTT CASSEAGTGGNGAEAFF
. TRBJ2-2 . TRBV6-6 TGTGCCAGCAGTCGCCCGCTGGCGGGGGCAAACACCGGGGAGCTGTTTTTT CASSRPLAGANTGELFF
. TRBJ1-6 TRBD1 TRBV18 TGTGCCAGCTCACGGGACCACGGGACAGGGAACAATTCACCCCTCCACTTT CASSRDHGTGNNSPLHF
. TRBJ1-5 . TRBV28 TGTGCCAGCACCCCCCCCAGAGGAGCCCAGCATTTT CASTPPRGAQHF
. TRBJ1-2 . TRBV5-6 TGTGCCAGCAGCTTTCTGGAGGTGTCCTACTATGGCTACACCTTC CASSFLEVSYYGYTF
. TRBJ2-5 TRBD1 TRBV4-1 TGCGCCAGCAGCCCGACAGGGGGCCAAGAGACCCAGTACTTC CASSPTGGQETQYF
. TRBJ2-3 TRBD2 TRBV6-1 TGTGCCAGCAGTGAACGGGGGGGCCGATTCTCAGATACGCAGTATTTT CASSERGGRFSDTQYF
. TRBJ2-3 . TRBV6-6 TGTGCCAGCAGTTACGTCGGAGGGTACAGCACAGATACGCAGTATTTT CASSYVGGYSTDTQYF
. TRBJ2-2 . TRBV13 TGTGCCAGCAGCTTCTTGTCGGGACATGAGAACACCGGGGAGCTGTTTTTT CASSFLSGHENTGELFF
few TRBJ2-3 TRBD2 TRBV10-1 TGCGCCAGCAGTGCTGGGACTAGCGGATACACAGATACGCAGTATTTT CASSAGTSGYTDTQYF
. TRBJ2-4 . TRBV10-1 TGCGCCAGCAGTGTGACAGGAGCCAAAAACATTCAGTACTTC CASSVTGAKNIQYF
. TRBJ2-5 TRBD1 TRBV29-1 TGCAGCTCCCGGGGGACAGGTTCCCAAGAGACCCAGTACTTC CSSRGTGSQETQYF
. TRBJ2-3 TRBD2 TRBV10-2 TGCGCCAGCAGGGTTAGCGGGGGTCCCCAGGATACGCAGTATTTT CASRVSGGPQDTQYF
. TRBJ1-3 . TRBV30 TGTGCCTGGAGTGTATGGGGGGCTGGAAACACCATATATTTT CAWSVWGAGNTIYF
. TRBJ2-3 . TRBV5-6 TGTGCCAGCAGCCGCCGAGGGATCCCAGATACGCAGTATTTT CASSRRGIPDTQYF
. TRBJ1-3 . TRBV9 TGTGCCAGCAGCTATCAAACAGGGATCGGAAACACCATATATTTT CASSYQTGIGNTIYF